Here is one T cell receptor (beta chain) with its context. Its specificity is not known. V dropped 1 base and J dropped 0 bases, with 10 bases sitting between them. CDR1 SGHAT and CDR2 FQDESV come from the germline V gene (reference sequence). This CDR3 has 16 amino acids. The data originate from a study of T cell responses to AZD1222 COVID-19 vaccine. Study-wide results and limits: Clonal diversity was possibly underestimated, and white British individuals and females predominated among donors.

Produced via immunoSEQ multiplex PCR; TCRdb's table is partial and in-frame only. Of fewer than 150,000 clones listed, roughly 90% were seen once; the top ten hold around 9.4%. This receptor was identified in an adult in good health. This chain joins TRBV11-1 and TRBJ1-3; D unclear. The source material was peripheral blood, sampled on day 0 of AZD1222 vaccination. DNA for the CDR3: TGTGCCAGCAGCTTAGACCCGGGATACTCTGGAAACACCATATATTTT. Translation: CASSLDPGYSGNTIYF.